The 27 T cell receptor beta chains listed next were all sequenced from one sample in a study of metastatic and nonmetastatic thyroid tumors. Using MiXCR, TCRdb re-called clones from the PCR reads. The sample has about 9,400 clones; under 40% are singletons. No treatment had been given to any patient before thyroid surgery. Sequenced sample: adjacent normal tissue. The receptors shown here come from a female donor with papillary thyroid cancer or a benign thyroid nodule (not recorded which). Some clones in this sample may be carry-over from other donors' samples.

Relative to its sample, this clone is medium-sized (0.01 to 0.1%). The V and J genes are TRBV5-6 and TRBJ2-7; no reliable D call. V gave up 1 base and J gave up 3 bases, with 5 bases separating them. The germline V gene has CDR1 SGHDT and CDR2 YYEEEE. The CDR3 totals 12 residues. CDR3 nucleotides: TGTGCCAGCAGCTTGATCGACTACGAGCAGTACTTC. Translating it yields CASSLIDYEQYF.

V usage is TRBV18 and J usage is TRBJ2-1; the D is unclear. The V and J ends lost 0 bases and 0 bases respectively, with 9 bases between them. The germline CDR1 and CDR2 sequences are KGHSH and LQKENI. CDR3 size: 16 residues. In DNA, the CDR3 is TGTGCCAGCTCACCACCTTACGGTGGCTCCTACAATGAGCAGTTCTTC. This gives the protein CASSPPYGGSYNEQFF. The full variable domain, in which reference TRBV18 and TRBJ2-1 provide the parts outside the CDR3, is NAGVMQNPRHLVRRRGQEARLRCSPMKGHSHVYWYRQLPEEGLKFMVYLQKENIIDESGMPKERFSAEFPKEGPSILRIQQVVRGDSAAYFCASSPPYGGSYNEQFFGPGTRLTVL.

This clone appeared many times. A read error is likely, as this CDR3 ends without the conserved phenylalanine or tryptophan. The limits of the CDR3 on the DNA are not certain, so only TCRdb's listed CDR3 is given. J is TRBJ1-4 and V is TRBV7-8. CDR1 and CDR2 from the germline V gene are SGHVS and FQNEAQ. 9 amino acids form the CDR3, both terminal residues included. CDR3 sequence reads: CASSPGLAG.

This chain connects TRBV20-1 to TRBJ2-7; TRBD1 matches at 8 bases. With 5 bases clipped from V and 0 bases from J, the junction kept 9 bases outside the gene matches. Germline V gene lookup returns CDR1 DFQATT and CDR2 SNEGSKA (reference sequence). This CDR3 has 15 residues. The CDR3 loop reads CSAFSQGGNSYEQYF. The CDR3 nucleotides read TGCAGTGCTTTCTCACAGGGGGGAAACTCCTACGAGCAGTACTTC.

The chain combines TRBV27 with TRBJ1-2; 8 bases map to TRBD1. Trimming took 6 bases from V and 8 from J; bases not matched to a gene: 5. Germline V CDR1 and CDR2: MNHEY, SMNVEV (reference sequence). The CDR3 contains 12 residues. This chain's CDR3 is CASSPTGVGYTF. CDR3 DNA sequence: TGTGCCAGCAGCCCGACAGGGGTAGGCTACACCTTC.

This clone appeared a few times. At the DNA level, this CDR3 is encoded by other sequences in the same sample as well. This chain links TRBV7-9 with TRBJ1-4; D is possibly TRBD1 (5 bases). CDR1 is SEHNR, CDR2 FQNEAQ, per germline (reference sequence). Trimming took off 3 bases at V and 14 bases at J, with 13 bases between the two ends. The CDR3 has 12 amino acids. The CDR3 DNA reads as TGTGCCAGCAGCTTTGCGCCCGGGACCCTGTTTTTT. This encodes CASSFAPGTLFF.

J is TRBJ1-1 and V is TRBV20-1, with D tentatively TRBD1 (6 bases). V lost 8 bases, J lost 2 bases, and 24 bases lay in between. Germline-derived CDR1 and CDR2 are DFQATT and SNEGSKA (reference sequence). The CDR3 sequence is 16 residues long. DNA for the CDR3: TGCAGTTCACACAGGGCTGCGTCTGTTATTAACACTGAAGCTTTCTTT. Translation: CSSHRAASVINTEAFF.

This clone was recorded a few times. Sequence at one end of the junction differs from germline and may be a read error. Here the CDR3 reads CANSDLGGGGTDTQYF. The CDR3 DNA is TGTGCAAACAGTGATTTGGGCGGGGGCGGCACGGATACGCAGTATTTT. This chain links TRBV24-1 with TRBJ2-3, with D possibly matching TRBD2 (7 bases). This CDR3 has 16 residues. The germline CDR1 and CDR2 sequences are KGHDR and SFDVKD.

This clone was counted a few times. The CDR3 nucleotides read TGCGCCAGCAGTGAAGAACATCACAGGGGGAATCACTACGAGCAGTACTTC. This encodes CASSEEHHRGNHYEQYF. This chain links TRBV10-1 with TRBJ2-7; TRBD1 matches at 8 bases. This CDR3 is 17 amino acids long. Germline values: CDR1 WNHNN, CDR2 SYGVQD (reference sequence). After removal of 3 bases from V and 3 bases from J, the junction contained 13 bases not matched to a gene.

The chain recombines TRBV20-1 with TRBJ2-1; 11 bases agree with TRBD2. The length of the CDR3 is 14 residues. The V gene end was trimmed by 1 base and the J gene end by 10 bases; junction bases not matched to a gene: 6. The germline V gene encodes CDR1 DFQATT and CDR2 SNEGSKA (reference sequence). CDR3 sequence reads: CSARGLAGHGEQFF. CDR3 nucleotides: TGCAGTGCTAGAGGACTAGCGGGGCATGGAGAGCAGTTCTTC.

This clone was observed many times. This chain connects TRBV9 to TRBJ2-3; the D gene could be TRBD1 or TRBD2 (5 bases each). The CDR3 is made up of 16 amino acids. Per germline, CDR1 SGDLS and CDR2 YYNGEE. V lost 0 bases and J lost 2, with 13 bases in between. CDR3 sequence: CASSVGGWDNTDTQYF. Written as DNA, the CDR3 is TGTGCCAGCAGCGTAGGGGGGTGGGATAACACAGATACGCAGTATTTT.

In its sample, this clone ranks as medium-sized. J is TRBJ2-1 and V is TRBV6-2 or TRBV6-3; 10 bases agree with TRBD2. Germline loops: CDR1 MNHEY, CDR2 SVGEGT. After removal of 0 bases from V and 12 bases from J, the junction contained 5 bases not matched to a gene. This CDR3 contains 14 residues. The CDR3 DNA follows: TGTGCCAGCAGTTACTCAAGCGGGAGGGGGGGGCAGTTCTTC. Protein sequence: CASSYSSGRGGQFF.

The V call is TRBV24-1, the J call TRBJ1-5; the match to TRBD1 covers 7 bases. The junction had 0 bases not matched to a gene; V was cut back by 0 bases and J by 2 bases. The V gene's germline CDR1 is KGHDR and CDR2 SFDVKD. This CDR3 region has 15 residues. CDR3 in DNA: TGTGCCACCAGTGATTTGGACAGGGGCAATCAGCCCCAGCATTTT. It codes for CATSDLDRGNQPQHF.

The chain carries TRBV14 and TRBJ2-7; D is possibly TRBD1 (5 bases). CDR3 length equals 14 residues. CDR1 SGHDN and CDR2 FVKESK come from the germline V gene. V lost 4 bases, J lost 3 bases, and 13 bases lay in between. CDR3 nucleotides: TGTGCCAGCAGCCCCCTCAAGGGGATCTACGAGCAGTACTTC. It is translated as CASSPLKGIYEQYF.

By sample fraction, this clone is large (0.1 to 1%). The chain carries TRBV5-1 and TRBJ2-7, with 10 bases identical to TRBD1. CDR1 and CDR2 from the germline V gene are SGHRS and YFSETQ. Unmatched junction bases numbered 6, after V lost 2 bases and J lost 7 bases. This CDR3 contains 14 residues. CDR3 protein: CASSFRDRGQEQYF. The CDR3 region has the DNA TGCGCCAGCAGCTTCCGGGACAGGGGACAAGAGCAGTACTTC.

CDR3 DNA: TGTGCCAGCAGCTTTGACACCGGGGAGCTGTTTTTT. Protein sequence: CASSFDTGELFF. The chain employs TRBV11-3 and TRBJ2-2; D gene uncertain. The ends were cut back, 3 bases at V and 3 bases at J, with 2 bases in the middle. The CDR3 is made up of 12 amino acids. The V gene's germline CDR1 is SGHNT and CDR2 YENEEA.

This clone was seen repeatedly, ten times or more. The chain joins TRBV6-1 to TRBJ2-7; 15 bases are a match to TRBD2. Germline CDR1 reads MNHNS; CDR2 reads SASEGT. J was trimmed by 2 bases and V by 6 bases; bases with no gene match: 5. This CDR3 has 16 residues. The CDR3 spells CASREGLAGGPYEQYF. The CDR3 DNA reads TGTGCCAGCAGGGAGGGACTAGCGGGAGGTCCCTACGAGCAGTACTTC.

V gene TRBV6-5 combines with J gene TRBJ2-6; weak D call: TRBD1 (5 bases). The V end was cut by 0 bases, the J end by 0 bases, with 12 bases between. The CDR3 runs 18 residues. CDR1 MNHEY and CDR2 SVGAGI come from the germline V gene. CDR3 in amino acids: CASSYSGLRISGANVLTF. The CDR3 nucleotides are TGTGCCAGCAGTTACTCGGGGCTGAGAATCTCTGGGGCCAACGTCCTGACTTTC.

This clone is deemed medium-sized (0.01 to 0.1%). The V call is TRBV9, the J call TRBJ2-1; 7 bases agree with TRBD2. CDR1 SGDLS and CDR2 YYNGEE come from the germline V gene. The CDR3 length is 15 residues. V shed 0 bases and J 4 bases; nucleotides not matched to a gene: 4. CDR3 sequence: CASSVGLAVYNEQFF. The DNA of the CDR3 is TGTGCCAGCAGCGTAGGGCTAGCGGTTTACAATGAGCAGTTCTTC.

This clone has a handful of counts. The chain uses TRBV6-9 and TRBJ1-5, with 7 positions matching TRBD1. The ends lost 2 bases at V and 4 bases at J; junction bases unmatched: 5. From germline, CDR1 is MNHGY and CDR2 SVAAGI. This CDR3 has 15 amino acids. CDR3 coding DNA: TGTGCCAGCAGTTATGGGACAGCTAGGAATCAGCCCCAGCATTTT. It encodes CASSYGTARNQPQHF.

This rearrangement joins TRBV4-1 to TRBJ2-3; 11 bases agree with TRBD2. The CDR3 covers 18 residues. In germline, CDR1 is MGHRA, CDR2 YSYEKL. V lost 4 bases to trimming and J lost 3 bases; unmatched junction nucleotides: 12. The CDR3 protein is CASSPIFLAGGGTDTQYF. The CDR3 coding sequence is TGCGCCAGCAGCCCCATCTTTCTAGCGGGGGGAGGTACAGATACGCAGTATTTT.

The chain employs TRBV20-1 and TRBJ2-1; the match to TRBD2 covers 12 bases. CDR3 length equals 15 residues. The junction had 4 bases not matched to a gene; V was cut back by 4 bases and J by 3 bases. The germline CDR1 and CDR2 sequences are DFQATT and SNEGSKA (reference sequence). CDR3 in amino acids: CSATGLAGSYNEQFF. In DNA, the CDR3 is TGCAGTGCTACCGGACTAGCGGGGAGCTACAATGAGCAGTTCTTC.

This clone has at least ten counts. The chain recombines TRBV7-9 with TRBJ2-7, with 8 bases fitting TRBD2. CDR1 SEHNR and CDR2 FQNEAQ come from the germline V gene (reference sequence). This CDR3 has 18 amino acids. J was trimmed by 3 bases and V by 2 bases; bases with no gene match: 15. Here the CDR3 reads CASSLQGRSGSRNYEQYF. The CDR3 DNA sequence: TGTGCCAGCAGCTTACAAGGGCGGAGCGGGAGTCGGAACTACGAGCAGTACTTC.

By share, this clone ranks as medium-sized. The V and J genes are TRBV11-3 and TRBJ2-7; TRBD1 agrees at 9 bases. The ends lost 8 bases at V and 3 bases at J; junction bases unmatched: 8. The CDR3 totals 14 residues. Germline V lookup: CDR1 SGHNT, CDR2 YENEEA. The CDR3 loop reads CASSRGGQGYEQYF. The CDR3 DNA follows: TGTGCCAGCTCGAGGGGGGGACAGGGCTACGAGCAGTACTTC. Filled out from reference TRBV11-3 and TRBJ2-7, the complete variable domain reads EAGVVQSPRYKIIEKKQPVAFWCNPISGHNTLYWYLQNLGQGPELLIRYENEEAVDDSQLPKDRFSAERLKGVDSTLKIQPAELGDSAVYLCASSRGGQGYEQYFGPGTRLTVT.

The chain combines TRBV6-1 with TRBJ2-1; the D is unclear. The CDR3 is 14 residues long. Trimming shortened V by 4 bases and J by 4 bases, and 11 bases separated the two germline ends. Germline CDR1 reads MNHNS; CDR2 reads SASEGT. The CDR3 spells CASSGLRAYNEQFF. As DNA, the CDR3 is TGTGCCAGCAGTGGACTTAGGGCGTACAATGAGCAGTTCTTC.

V gene TRBV6-1 combines with J gene TRBJ1-1; D is unresolved. The CDR3 has 13 amino acids. V was clipped by 5 bases and J by 3 bases, with 10 bases between them. The V gene's germline CDR1 is MNHNS and CDR2 SASEGT. The CDR3 sequence is CASSFRWDTEAFF. CDR3 DNA: TGTGCCAGCAGTTTTCGGTGGGACACTGAAGCTTTCTTT.

The CDR3 loop is CASNPQVQGAYTEAFF. In DNA, the CDR3 is TGCGCCAGCAACCCCCAGGTACAGGGGGCGTACACTGAAGCTTTCTTT. The J gene is TRBJ1-1, the V gene TRBV5-1; 9 nucleotides agree with TRBD1. There are 16 residues in the CDR3. In germline, CDR1 is SGHRS, CDR2 YFSETQ. After removal of 6 bases from V and 3 bases from J, the junction contained 12 bases not matched to a gene. The full variable domain, with the rest looked up from reference TRBV5-1 and TRBJ1-1, is KAGVTQTPRYLIKTRGQQVTLSCSPISGHRSVSWYQQTPGQGLQFLFEYFSETQRNKGNFPGRFSGRQFSNSRSEMNVSTLELGDSALYLCASNPQVQGAYTEAFFGQGTRLTVV.